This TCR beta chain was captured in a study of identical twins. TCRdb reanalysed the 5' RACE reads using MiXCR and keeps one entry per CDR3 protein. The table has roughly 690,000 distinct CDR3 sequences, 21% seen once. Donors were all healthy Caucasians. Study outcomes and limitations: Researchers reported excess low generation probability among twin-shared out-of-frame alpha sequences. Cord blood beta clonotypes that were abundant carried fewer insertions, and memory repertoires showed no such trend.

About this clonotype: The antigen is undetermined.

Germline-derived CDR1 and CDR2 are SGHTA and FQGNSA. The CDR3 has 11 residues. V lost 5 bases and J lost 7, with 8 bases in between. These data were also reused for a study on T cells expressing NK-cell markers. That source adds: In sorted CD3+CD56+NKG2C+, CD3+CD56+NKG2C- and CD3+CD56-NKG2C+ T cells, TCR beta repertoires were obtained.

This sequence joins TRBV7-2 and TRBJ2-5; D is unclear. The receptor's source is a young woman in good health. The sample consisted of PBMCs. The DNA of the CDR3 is TGTGCCAGCAGCCGGCAAAGGACCCAGTACTTC. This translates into CASSRQRTQYF.